The sequence of this T cell receptor beta chain was determined in a study of T cells in localized non-small cell lung cancer. Study-level results: Sequencing, confined to only one tumor region, leaves heterogeneity possible.

Germline lookup yields CDR1 SGHRS and CDR2 YFSETQ. The CDR3 totals 13 residues. Only in-frame clones appear in the TCRdb table, and some are missing; sequencing was by immunoSEQ multiplex PCR. The table shows tens of thousands of clones, with 85% to 90% occurring only once. This clone was observed a single time. Its antigen is as yet unknown. Its ends do not fully match the called genes, so a read error is possible. The clonotype comes from a male donor aged 60 or over with stage I lung adenocarcinoma. The sequencing used peripheral blood, collected before any cancer treatment. The V call is TRBV5-1, the J call TRBJ2-3; 7 bases are a match to TRBD1. This CDR3 reads CASTREGTDAQYF. The DNA for the CDR3 is TGCGCCAGCACCCGCGAGGGGACAGATGCGCAGTATTTT.